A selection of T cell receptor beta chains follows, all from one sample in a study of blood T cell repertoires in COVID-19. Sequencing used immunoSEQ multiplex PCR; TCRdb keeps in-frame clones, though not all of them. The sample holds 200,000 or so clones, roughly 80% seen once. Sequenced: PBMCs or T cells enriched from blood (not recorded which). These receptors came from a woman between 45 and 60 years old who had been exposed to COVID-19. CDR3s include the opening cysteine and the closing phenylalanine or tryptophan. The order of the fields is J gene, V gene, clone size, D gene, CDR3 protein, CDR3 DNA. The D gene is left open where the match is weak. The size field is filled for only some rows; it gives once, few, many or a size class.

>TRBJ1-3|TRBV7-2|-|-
CASSYGEENTIYF
TGTGCCAGCAGCTACGGAGAGGAAAACACCATATATTTT
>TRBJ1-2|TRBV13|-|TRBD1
CASSSRGTGGGYTF
TGTGCCAGCAGCTCCCGAGGGACAGGGGGTGGCTACACCTTC
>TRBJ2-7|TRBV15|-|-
CATSPSGYEQYF
TGTGCCACCAGCCCAAGCGGGTACGAGCAGTACTTC
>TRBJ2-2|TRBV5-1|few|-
CASSSRGNWDTGELFF
TGCGCCAGCAGCTCTAGGGGCAACTGGGACACCGGGGAGCTGTTTTTT
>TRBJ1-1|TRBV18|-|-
CASSPLSPDSYTEAFF
TGTGCCAGCTCACCACTGAGCCCCGACAGCTACACTGAAGCTTTCTTT
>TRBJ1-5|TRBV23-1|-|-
CASRPRAARPPQHF
TGCGCCAGCAGGCCCCGAGCAGCTAGGCCGCCCCAGCATTTT
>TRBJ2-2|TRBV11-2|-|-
CASSLQGSGELFF
TGTGCCAGCAGCTTACAGGGGAGCGGGGAGCTGTTTTTT
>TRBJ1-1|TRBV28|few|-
CASSLTRAEAFF
TGTGCCAGCAGTTTGACCAGGGCTGAAGCTTTCTTT
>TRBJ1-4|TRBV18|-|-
CASTQEGSSISTNEKLFF
TGTGCCAGCACCCAGGAAGGGAGCTCCATTTCAACTAATGAAAAACTGTTTTTT
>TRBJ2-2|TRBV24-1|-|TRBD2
CATSAGFYTSGGPTGELFF
TGTGCCACCAGTGCCGGCTTTTATACTAGCGGGGGGCCCACCGGGGAGCTGTTTTTT
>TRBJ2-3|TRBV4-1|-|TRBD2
CASRAGGQDTQYF
TGCGCCAGCAGGGCGGGGGGGCAGGATACGCAGTATTTT
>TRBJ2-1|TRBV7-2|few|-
CASTPTGEIYNEQFF
TGTGCCAGCACCCCGACGGGGGAGATTTACAATGAGCAGTTCTTC
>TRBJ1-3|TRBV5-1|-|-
CASSPGQIRGNTIYF
TGCGCCAGCAGCCCGGGCCAGATTAGGGGGAACACCATATATTTT
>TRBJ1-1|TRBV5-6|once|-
CASSLWPHEAFF
TGTGCCAGCAGCTTGTGGCCGCATGAAGCTTTCTTT
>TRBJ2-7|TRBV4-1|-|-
CASSQDFGYEQYF
TGCGCCAGCAGCCAAGACTTCGGGTACGAGCAGTACTTC
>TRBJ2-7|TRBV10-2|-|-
CASRVILGAYEQYF
TGCGCCAGCAGGGTTATATTGGGCGCCTACGAGCAGTACTTC
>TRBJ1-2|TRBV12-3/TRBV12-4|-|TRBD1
CASTPGQAKKFSF
TGTGCCAGCACCCCGGGACAGGCCAAGAAGTTCTCCTTC
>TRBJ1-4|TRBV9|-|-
CASSVGLEGGEKLFF
TGTGCCAGCAGCGTAGGCCTGGAGGGAGGGGAAAAACTGTTTTTT
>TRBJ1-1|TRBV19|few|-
CASTKRSTEAFF
TGTGCCAGTACGAAGAGAAGCACTGAAGCTTTCTTT
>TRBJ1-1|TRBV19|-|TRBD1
CASTMTGNLTEAFF
TGTGCCAGTACTATGACAGGGAATCTAACTGAAGCTTTCTTT
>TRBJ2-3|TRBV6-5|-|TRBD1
CASSLLQGSDTQYF
TGTGCCAGCAGTCTTCTACAGGGGTCAGATACGCAGTATTTT
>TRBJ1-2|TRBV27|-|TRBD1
CASGDRGLPNYGYTF
TGTGCCAGCGGGGACAGGGGTCTACCTAACTATGGCTACACCTTC
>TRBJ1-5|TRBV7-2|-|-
CASSLVTGDQPQHF
TGTGCCAGCAGCTTAGTAACGGGTGATCAGCCCCAGCATTTT
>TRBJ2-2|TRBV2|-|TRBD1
CASRGTGNTGELFF
TGTGCCAGCAGAGGGACAGGGAACACCGGGGAGCTGTTTTTT
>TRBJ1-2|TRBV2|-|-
CAGRWGGSGYTF
TGTGCCGGACGTTGGGGGGGTAGTGGCTACACCTTC
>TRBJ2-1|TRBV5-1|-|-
CASSLAPGDYNEQFF
TGCGCCAGCAGCTTGGCGCCAGGGGATTACAATGAGCAGTTCTTC
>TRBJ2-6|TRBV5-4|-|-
CASSVPSSGANVLTF
TGTGCCAGCAGCGTCCCCAGCTCTGGGGCCAACGTCCTGACTTTC
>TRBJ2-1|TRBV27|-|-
CASRGVNNEQFF
TGTGCCAGCAGGGGCGTGAACAATGAGCAGTTCTTC
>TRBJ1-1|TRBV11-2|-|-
CASRQGVWGTEAFF
TGTGCCAGCAGACAAGGGGTTTGGGGCACTGAAGCTTTCTTT
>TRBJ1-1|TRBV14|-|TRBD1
CASSLTGAANTEAFF
TGTGCCAGCAGCCTCACAGGGGCCGCGAACACTGAAGCTTTCTTT
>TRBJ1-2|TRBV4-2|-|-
CASSQDLATAYGYTF
TGTGCCAGCAGCCAAGATTTGGCAACCGCCTATGGCTACACCTTC
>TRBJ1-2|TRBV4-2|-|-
CASSQGLTGSVLNYGYTF
TGTGCCAGCAGCCAAGGGTTAACGGGGTCAGTTCTTAACTATGGCTACACCTTC
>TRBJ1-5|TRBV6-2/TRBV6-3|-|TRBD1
CASSWTGVNQPQHF
TGTGCCAGCAGTTGGACAGGAGTCAATCAGCCCCAGCATTTT
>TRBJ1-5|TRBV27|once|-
CASSVAADQPQHF
TGTGCCAGCAGTGTGGCTGCCGATCAGCCCCAGCATTTT
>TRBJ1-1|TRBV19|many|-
CASRNGVGSTEAFF
TGTGCCAGTAGAAATGGGGTGGGGAGCACTGAAGCTTTCTTT
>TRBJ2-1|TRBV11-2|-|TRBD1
CASSHGATGGALNEQFF
TGTGCCAGCAGCCACGGGGCTACAGGGGGCGCTTTGAATGAGCAGTTCTTC
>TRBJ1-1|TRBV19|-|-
CASRADLMNTEAFF
TGTGCCAGTAGGGCGGATTTGATGAACACTGAAGCTTTCTTT
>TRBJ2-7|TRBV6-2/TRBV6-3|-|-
CASSLSSYEQYF
TGTGCCAGCAGTCTAAGCTCCTACGAGCAGTACTTC
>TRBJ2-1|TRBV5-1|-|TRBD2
CASSLGGLESDEQFF
TGCGCCAGCAGCTTGGGAGGACTAGAATCGGATGAGCAGTTCTTC